This TCR beta chain was sequenced during a study of response to subunit inactivated influenza vaccine. TCRdb called the RT-PCR reads again in MiXCR, with one record for every CDR3 protein. The sample has about 540,000 distinct CDR3 sequences, under 30% seen once. Germline V gene sequence: CDR1 KGHDR, CDR2 SFDVKD. The CDR3 contains 12 residues. V dropped 0 bases and J dropped 13 bases, with 9 bases sitting between them. This sample was also put to use in a study of T cells expressing NK-cell markers. This second study says: 5'RACE template switching with UMIs produced the TCR beta cDNA. Dominant NKG2C+ clonotypes accounted for roughly 1.0-8% of CD8+ T cells in several donors.

The receptor was derived from a man aged 50 to 60 who received an inactivated influenza vaccine. This specimen was CD4+ T cells sorted from PBMCs, taken 11 to 12 days after vaccination. The chain uses TRBV24-1 and TRBJ2-1, with D unresolved. The CDR3 DNA follows: TGTGCCACCAGTGATTTGATAGGCCTTCAGTTCTTC. As protein: CATSDLIGLQFF.